Below are 32 T cell receptor beta chains sequenced from a single sample in a study of regulatory T cells in long-lasting Graves disease. Time point defined: newly diagnosed GD, antithyroid drugs for less than 3 months. Generation of the TCR library employed RNA extracted from PBMCs. Arm-PCR with iRepertoire HTBI primers amplified the CDR3 regions for these TCR beta libraries. A single record per CDR3 protein comes from TCRdb applying MiXCR to the multiplex PCR reads. Of about 380,000 distinct CDR3 sequences in the sample, less than 20% were seen once. The starting material was peripheral blood mononuclear cells (PBMCs), obtained at new diagnosis, from a patient treated with antithyroid drugs. These receptors all stem from a female donor with Graves disease.

The chain has TRBV15 and TRBJ2-1; no firm D call. The V and J ends lost 0 bases and 5 bases respectively, with 11 bases between them. Germline values: CDR1 LNHNV, CDR2 YYDKDF (reference sequence). The CDR3 has 15 residues. This CDR3 is CATSRELGSHNEQFF. CDR3 DNA sequence: TGTGCCACCAGCAGAGAGTTGGGGTCCCACAATGAGCAGTTCTTC.

Only a few counts were recorded for this clonotype. CDR3 in amino acids: CASSEFPYSYNEQFF. In DNA form, the CDR3 reads TGTGCCAGCAGTGAGTTCCCTTACAGCTACAATGAGCAGTTCTTC. The rearrangement uses TRBV2 and TRBJ2-1, with D unresolved. This CDR3 is 15 amino acids long. Trimming shortened V by 3 bases and J by 3 bases, and 12 bases separated the two germline ends. Germline CDR1 and CDR2: SNHLY and FYNNEI.

This clonotype was detected ten times or more. The V gene is TRBV7-9, the J gene TRBJ1-2; a possible D gene is TRBD1 (5 bases). The CDR3 consists of 20 residues. The germline gives CDR1 SEHNR, CDR2 FQNEAQ (reference sequence). Trimming removed 1 base from V and 7 bases from J, with 31 bases in between. CDR3 DNA: TGTGCCAGCAGCTTAGGATCCCTCGCCGCCGTGCGGGGCATCTTGGGTGGCTACACCTTC. It encodes CASSLGSLAAVRGILGGYTF. The complete variable domain, with remaining parts taken from reference TRBV7-9 and TRBJ1-2, reads DTGVSQNPRHKITKRGQNVTFRCDPISEHNRLYWYRQTLGQGPEFLTYFQNEAQLEKSRLLSDRFSAERPKGSFSTLEIQRTEQGDSAMYLCASSLGSLAAVRGILGGYTFGSGTRLTVV.

This clonotype has only a few counts. The rearrangement links TRBV24-1 to TRBJ2-3; TRBD1 might be the D (5 bases). Germline V gene data show CDR1 as KGHDR and CDR2 as SFDVKD. The CDR3 covers 11 residues. V was trimmed by 5 bases and J by 7 bases, leaving 6 bases between them. CDR3 nucleotides: TGTGCCACCAGTGGGGGCCATACGCAGTATTTT. Translating it yields CATSGGHTQYF.

This clonotype was detected many times. The gene calls are TRBV20-1 and TRBJ2-5; D perhaps matches TRBD2 (6 bases). The CDR3 has 17 residues. Per the germline V gene, CDR1 is DFQATT and CDR2 is SNEGSKA (reference sequence). V lost 1 base and J 9 bases, leaving 27 bases between the germline ends. The CDR3 protein is CSARGAFLGDSGVAQYF. The CDR3 nucleotides read TGCAGTGCTAGAGGGGCGTTTTTAGGAGATTCGGGGGTGGCCCAGTACTTC.

This clonotype was seen at least ten times. The chain links TRBV13 to TRBJ2-1, with TRBD1 matching 11 bases. J gave up 5 bases and V 5 bases, and 5 bases lay outside the gene matches. The CDR3 is 15 amino acids. The V gene's germline CDR1 is PRHDT and CDR2 FYEKMQ (reference sequence). CDR3 sequence: CASSPGTGGNNEQFF. Here the CDR3 DNA reads TGTGCCAGCAGCCCCGGGACAGGGGGTAACAATGAGCAGTTCTTC.

This clonotype has ten or more counts. The chain combines TRBV20-1 with TRBJ2-3; TRBD2 agrees at 16 bases. The V gene's germline CDR1 is DFQATT and CDR2 SNEGSKA (reference sequence). V shed 5 bases and J 2 bases; nucleotides not matched to a gene: 7. The CDR3 runs 17 residues. The CDR3 loop reads CSAYGTSGRANTDTQYF. As DNA, the CDR3 is TGCAGTGCTTACGGGACTAGCGGGAGGGCCAACACAGATACGCAGTATTTT.

The CDR3 coding sequence is TGTGCCAGCAGTGATAGCGGGGGACCTTACACCGGGGAGCTGTTTTTT. This translates into CASSDSGGPYTGELFF. The chain uses TRBV27 and TRBJ2-2, with 9 bases identical to TRBD2. This CDR3 spans 16 amino acids. Germline CDR1 is MNHEY and CDR2 is SMNVEV (reference sequence). With 5 bases clipped from V and 3 bases from J, the junction kept 7 bases outside the gene matches.

This clonotype was counted at least ten times. The J gene is TRBJ2-3, the V gene TRBV30; D remains ambiguous. The CDR3 consists of 15 residues. Trimming stripped 0 bases from V and 0 bases from J, with 10 bases between. Germline V gene lookup returns CDR1 GTSNPN and CDR2 SVGIG (reference sequence). The CDR3 reads CAWSVGRPSTDTQYF. The CDR3 coding sequence is TGTGCCTGGAGTGTCGGGCGTCCTAGCACAGATACGCAGTATTTT.

This clonotype was detected many times. This chain connects TRBV11-2 to TRBJ1-2; tentatively, D is TRBD1 (5 bases). Germline assignment: CDR1 SGHAT and CDR2 FQNNGV. The CDR3 has 12 amino acids. V was cut by 3 bases and J by 7 bases, with 9 bases left in between. CDR3 in DNA: TGTGCCAGCAGCTTTGGGGGGGGTGGCTACACCTTC. This translates into CASSFGGGGYTF.

This clonotype was found many times. The J gene is TRBJ1-6, the V gene TRBV27, with unresolved D. CDR1 is MNHEY and CDR2 is SMNVEV in the germline V gene (reference sequence). The CDR3 extends over 13 amino acids. Trimming removed 3 bases at V and 4 bases at J, with 4 bases between. CDR3 protein: CASSFGYNSPLHF. The CDR3 bases are TGTGCCAGCAGTTTCGGTTATAATTCACCCCTCCACTTT.

This clonotype was found many times. The rearrangement links TRBV7-6 to TRBJ1-2; 7 nucleotides line up with TRBD1. Unmatched junction bases numbered 8, after V lost 5 bases and J lost 8 bases. The CDR3 is 13 amino acids. Looked up from germline, CDR1 is SGHVS and CDR2 is FNYEAQ. The CDR3 DNA reads TGTGCCAGCAGCCTCCTGACAGGGTTGGGCTACACCTTC. It codes for CASSLLTGLGYTF.

This clonotype was found a few times. The chain has TRBV7-9 and TRBJ2-7, with 7 bases that match TRBD2. V dropped 2 bases and J dropped 0; count of bases not matched to a gene: 1. The CDR3 is 14 amino acids. CDR1 is SEHNR and CDR2 is FQNEAQ in the germline V gene (reference sequence). The CDR3 DNA follows: TGTGCCAGCAGCTTACTAGCGGCCTCCTACGAGCAGTACTTC. It codes for CASSLLAASYEQYF.

This clonotype was recorded at least ten times. The chain employs TRBV20-1 and TRBJ1-2; 9 nucleotides line up with TRBD1. There are 15 residues in the CDR3. Germline CDR1 is DFQATT and CDR2 is SNEGSKA (reference sequence). J gave up 3 bases and V 5 bases, and 10 bases lay outside the gene matches. CDR3 nucleotide sequence: TGCAGTGCTGGCGGGACAGGGATTGGAGACTATGGCTACACCTTC. Translated: CSAGGTGIGDYGYTF.

This clonotype was counted a few times. The rearrangement uses TRBV19 and TRBJ2-5; 9 bases map to TRBD2. The CDR3 has 15 residues. Looked up from germline, CDR1 is LNHDA and CDR2 is SQIVND (reference sequence). Losses at the gene ends were 5 bases for V and 5 bases for J; bases not matched to a gene: 9. The CDR3: CASSEGSGGVETQYF. The DNA of the CDR3 is TGTGCCAGTAGTGAAGGTAGCGGGGGAGTGGAGACCCAGTACTTC.

This clonotype has ten or more counts. The chain uses TRBV15 and TRBJ1-5; D may be TRBD1 (6 bases). CDR3 length: 13 residues. V gave up 8 bases and J gave up 4 bases, with 12 bases separating them. Germline assignment: CDR1 LNHNV and CDR2 YYDKDF (reference sequence). The chain's CDR3 is CATSNRVNQPQHF. The CDR3 nucleotides are TGTGCCACCTCTAACAGGGTAAATCAGCCCCAGCATTTT.

About this clonotype itself: One junction end disagrees with the germline gene, perhaps due to a read error. The CDR3 sequence: CVSASGRGNQPQHF. For the CDR3, the DNA is TGTGTCAGCGCCTCGGGGAGAGGCAATCAGCCCCAGCATTTT. The chain combines TRBV5-5 with TRBJ1-5; D not certain. CDR3 length: 14 amino acids. CDR1 and CDR2 (germline): SGHKS, YYEKEE (reference sequence).

There are many counts of this clonotype. The rearrangement links TRBV12-3 or TRBV12-4 to TRBJ1-1; 8 nucleotides align to TRBD1. V dropped 4 bases and J dropped 3; count of bases not matched to a gene: 4. The CDR3 is 14 amino acids. CDR3 in DNA: TGTGCCAGCAGTTCAGACAGGGGTGACACTGAAGCTTTCTTT. It yields the protein CASSSDRGDTEAFF.

This clonotype was observed many times. This chain connects TRBV12-3 or TRBV12-4 to TRBJ1-5, with TRBD1 as a possible D gene (6 bases). V lost 6 bases to trimming and J lost 0 bases, with 15 bases between them. This CDR3 has 16 residues. The CDR3 spells CASRSGESHSNQPQHF. The CDR3 nucleotides are TGTGCCAGCAGGTCAGGGGAATCGCATAGCAATCAGCCCCAGCATTTT.

This clonotype turned up a few times. The rearrangement uses TRBV19 and TRBJ1-2; 9 positions agree with TRBD1. V lost 0 bases to trimming and J lost 7 bases; unmatched junction nucleotides: 9. The germline V gene encodes CDR1 LNHDA and CDR2 SQIVND (reference sequence). The length of the CDR3 is 16 residues. The CDR3 loop is CASSIELLQGASGYTF. The DNA for the CDR3 is TGTGCCAGTAGTATAGAACTTCTACAGGGGGCATCTGGCTACACCTTC.

This clonotype has a count of ten or more. The CDR3 DNA reads as TGCGCCAGTAGGGACAACCGGGCCGGGGAGCTGTTTTTT. It codes for CASRDNRAGELFF. This chain connects TRBV5-1 to TRBJ2-2; possible D gene TRBD1, 6 bases. With 8 bases removed from V and 6 bases from J, the gap between germline ends came to 14 bases. This CDR3 contains 13 residues. In germline, CDR1 is SGHRS, CDR2 YFSETQ.

This rearrangement joins TRBV9 to TRBJ2-2, with TRBD2 identical over 7 bases. This CDR3 comprises 14 residues. The germline V gene encodes CDR1 SGDLS and CDR2 YYNGEE. V lost 0 bases and J lost 6; bases outside the gene matches: 2. CDR3 sequence (DNA): TGTGCCAGCAGCGTAGGCGGGGGTCCCGGGGAGCTGTTTTTT. Amino acids: CASSVGGGPGELFF.

This clonotype was seen ten or more times. The chain carries TRBV24-1 and TRBJ2-7; TRBD1 aligns across 9 bases. CDR3 length equals 14 residues. The germline V gene encodes CDR1 KGHDR and CDR2 SFDVKD. Trimming took 3 bases from V and 2 from J; bases not matched to a gene: 1. In DNA form, the CDR3 reads TGTGCCACCAGTGATCGGGACAGGGCCTACGAGCAGTACTTC. The encoded protein is CATSDRDRAYEQYF.

This clonotype was counted many times. The chain employs TRBV11-2 and TRBJ2-3; possible D gene TRBD2, 6 bases. Trimming took 5 bases from V and 3 from J, leaving 12 bases between them. The CDR3 has 14 residues. Germline CDR1 reads SGHAT; CDR2 reads FQNNGV. The CDR3 sequence: CASSRLVSTDTQYF. CDR3 bases: TGTGCCAGCAGCCGACTAGTATCGACAGATACGCAGTATTTT.

As to this clonotype: Since a much larger clone is just one base distant, this may be a read error. The chain links TRBV2 to TRBJ1-5; possibly TRBD1 for D (6 bases). There are 13 residues in the CDR3. In germline, CDR1 is SNHLY, CDR2 FYNNEI. CDR3 loop: CASSERGIQPRHF. As DNA, the CDR3 is TGTGCCAGCAGTGAAAGGGGGATTCAGCCCCGGCATTTT.

This clonotype was seen only a few times. The chain has TRBV7-3 and TRBJ2-2; D not certain. Germline lookup yields CDR1 SGHTA and CDR2 FQGTGA. Trimming shortened V by 5 bases and J by 6 bases, and 19 bases separated the two germline ends. The CDR3 has 16 residues. The CDR3 coding sequence is TGTGCCAGCAGCCCTCGTAGGGTTAGTGACGCCGGGGAGCTGTTTTTT. Translating it yields CASSPRRVSDAGELFF.

This clonotype was seen ten or more times. The chain carries TRBV29-1 and TRBJ2-2; possibly TRBD1 for D (7 bases). The V and J ends lost 7 bases and 5 bases respectively, with 17 bases between them. Germline-derived CDR1 and CDR2 are SQVTM and ANQGSEA. The CDR3 has 14 residues. CDR3 residues: CSARRQGGTGELFF. Here the CDR3 DNA reads TGCAGCGCTCGGCGTCAGGGGGGTACCGGGGAGCTGTTTTTT.

This clonotype was seen repeatedly, ten times or more. The chain links TRBV3-1 to TRBJ1-1; no firm D call. Germline V gene sequence: CDR1 LGHDT, CDR2 YNNKEL (reference sequence). V was shortened by 1 base and J by 6 bases, with 12 bases between the two germline ends. The CDR3 runs to 14 residues. Here the CDR3 DNA reads TGTGCCAGCAGCCAAGGGGGAGAAACGGCTGAAGCTTTCTTT. Protein sequence: CASSQGGETAEAFF.

At least ten counts were recorded for this clonotype. The chain couples TRBV11-2 to TRBJ2-5, with 9 positions matching TRBD2. Trimming cost V 2 bases and J 2 bases; bases outside gene matches: 6. The germline gives CDR1 SGHAT, CDR2 FQNNGV. This CDR3 spans 16 amino acids. Here the CDR3 reads CASSLLAGAVQETQYF. Written as DNA, the CDR3 is TGTGCCAGCAGCTTATTAGCGGGGGCCGTACAAGAGACCCAGTACTTC. Together with reference TRBV11-2 and TRBJ2-5, the CDR3 gives the full variable domain: EAGVAQSPRYKIIEKRQSVAFWCNPISGHATLYWYQQILGQGPKLLIQFQNNGVVDDSQLPKDRFSAERLKGVDSTLKIQPAKLEDSAVYLCASSLLAGAVQETQYFGPGTRLLVL.

Comment on this clonotype: One base away lies a much larger clone, so this may be a sequencing read error. The CDR3 DNA reads as TGTGCCAGCGGTACAGGGGATAAGCAGTACTTC. Translated, it gives CASGTGDKQYF. The chain couples TRBV2 to TRBJ2-7; TRBD1 aligns across 7 bases. V lost 8 bases and J lost 8; bases outside the gene matches: 6. The CDR3 consists of 11 residues. Germline CDR1 is SNHLY and CDR2 is FYNNEI.

On this clonotype: A much larger clonotype is one base distant, so this may be a read error. CDR3 DNA sequence: TGTGCCAGCAGCCCCGGGACAGCGTTAACACCGGTTTATAGCTACACCTTC. Its protein is CASSPGTALTPVYSYTF. This chain joins TRBV6-2 or TRBV6-3 and TRBJ1-2, with 7 nucleotides matching TRBD1. The CDR3 sequence is 17 residues long. From germline, CDR1 is MNHEY and CDR2 SVGEGT. J was trimmed by 9 bases and V by 6 bases; bases with no gene match: 22.

In its sample, this clonotype was seen many times. The chain carries TRBV7-9 and TRBJ2-3; no definite D call. The CDR3 totals 12 residues. Deletions cut 4 bases from V and 2 bases from J, with 4 bases between. Looked up from germline, CDR1 is SEHNR and CDR2 is FQNEAQ (reference sequence). CDR3 amino acids: CASSSLTDTQYF. The DNA for the CDR3 is TGTGCCAGCAGCTCCCTCACAGATACGCAGTATTTT. The full variable domain, its missing parts supplied by reference TRBV7-9 and TRBJ2-3, is DTGVSQNPRHKITKRGQNVTFRCDPISEHNRLYWYRQTLGQGPEFLTYFQNEAQLEKSRLLSDRFSAERPKGSFSTLEIQRTEQGDSAMYLCASSSLTDTQYFGPGTRLTVL.